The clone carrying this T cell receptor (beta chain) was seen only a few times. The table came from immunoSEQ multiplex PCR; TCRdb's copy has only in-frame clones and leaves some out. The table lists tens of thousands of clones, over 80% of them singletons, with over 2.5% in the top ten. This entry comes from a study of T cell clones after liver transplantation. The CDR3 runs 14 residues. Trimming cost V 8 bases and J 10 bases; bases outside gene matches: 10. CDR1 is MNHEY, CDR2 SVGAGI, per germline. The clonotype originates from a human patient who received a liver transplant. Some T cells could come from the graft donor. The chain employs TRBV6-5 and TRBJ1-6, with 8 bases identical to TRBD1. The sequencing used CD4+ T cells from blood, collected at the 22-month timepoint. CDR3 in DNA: TGTGCCAGCCGAGGAACAGGGGGAGGATCACCCCTCCACTTT. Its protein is CASRGTGGGSPLHF.